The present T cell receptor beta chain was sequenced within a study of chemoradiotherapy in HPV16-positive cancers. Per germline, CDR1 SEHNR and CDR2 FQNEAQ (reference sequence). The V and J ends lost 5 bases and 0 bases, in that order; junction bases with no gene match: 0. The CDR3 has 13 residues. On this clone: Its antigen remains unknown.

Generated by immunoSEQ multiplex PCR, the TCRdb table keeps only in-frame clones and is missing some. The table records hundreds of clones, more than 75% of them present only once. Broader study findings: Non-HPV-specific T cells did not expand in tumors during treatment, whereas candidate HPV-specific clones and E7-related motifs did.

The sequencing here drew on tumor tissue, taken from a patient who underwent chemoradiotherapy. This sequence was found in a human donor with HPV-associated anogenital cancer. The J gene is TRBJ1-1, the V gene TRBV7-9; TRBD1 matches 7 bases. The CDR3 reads CASSDRVNTEAFF. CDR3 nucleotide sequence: TGTGCCAGCAGCGACAGGGTGAACACTGAAGCTTTCTTT.